This entry describes one T cell receptor (beta chain). What it binds is not known. This entry is derived from a study of STAT5B mutations in CD4+ large granular lymphocyte leukemia. Study-level findings and limits: Main leukemic clonotypes were patient-specific, but 20% to 25% appeared at low frequency elsewhere.

Authors' data handling: Productive clonotypes were detectable down to 2.59 x 10-5 frequency. Profiled with immunoSEQ multiplex PCR; TCRdb holds only in-frame clones, not every one. V, J and clone size reflect that table, while D and trimming were determined from the DNA. The profile covers about 38,000 clones, with under 85% appearing a single time and approximately 0.53% taken by the ten largest. This sequence was found in a human donor in good health. Sequenced sample: CD4+ T cells from blood buffy coats.

The CDR3 region has the DNA TGTGCCAGCAGCAACCGACAGGTCGGGGAGACCCAGTACTTC. Amino acids: CASSNRQVGETQYF. V is TRBV5-4 and J is TRBJ2-5, with a weak D call TRBD1 (6 bases). V was clipped by 4 bases and J by 5 bases, with 15 bases between them. The CDR3 is 14 residues long. Germline V CDR1 and CDR2: SGHNT, YYREEE (reference sequence). Full variable domain (remainder filled in from reference TRBV5-4 and TRBJ2-5): ETGVTQSPTHLIKTRGQQVTLRCSSQSGHNTVSWYQQALGQGPQFIFQYYREEENGRGNFPPRFSGLQFPNYSSELNVNALELDDSALYLCASSNRQVGETQYFGPGTRLLVL.